This T cell receptor beta chain appears in the sequencing data of a study of regulatory T cells in long-lasting Graves disease. The time point here: persistent/refractory GD, antithyroid drugs over 5 years with positive TRAb. The TCR library was prepared using RNA isolated from PBMCs. Per germline, CDR1 SGHAT and CDR2 FQNNGV. CDR3 length: 16 amino acids. J gave up 1 base and V 5 bases, and 4 bases lay outside the gene matches. With iRepertoire HTBI primers and Arm-PCR of CDR3 regions, TCR beta libraries were built. TCRdb redid the calling of the multiplex PCR reads with MiXCR, one entry per CDR3 protein. Of under 450,000 distinct CDR3 sequences in the sample, around 20% were seen once.

The gene calls are TRBV11-2 and TRBJ2-5, with 13 positions matching TRBD2. This TCR derives from a female donor with Graves disease. Sequencing used peripheral blood mononuclear cells (PBMCs), obtained when the disease was refractory, from a patient treated with antithyroid drugs. CDR3 nucleotides: TGTGCCAGCAGCCAAGGGACTAGCGGGACCCAAGAGACCCAGTACTTC. Translation: CASSQGTSGTQETQYF. Using reference TRBV11-2 and TRBJ2-5 for the parts outside the CDR3, the full variable domain is EAGVAQSPRYKIIEKRQSVAFWCNPISGHATLYWYQQILGQGPKLLIQFQNNGVVDDSQLPKDRFSAERLKGVDSTLKIQPAKLEDSAVYLCASSQGTSGTQETQYFGPGTRLLVL.